Presented here are 19 T cell receptor beta chains from one specimen sequenced in a study of CD8 T cells in ankylosing spondylitis. Using its own MiXCR run on the 5' RACE reads, TCRdb lists one record per CDR3 protein. The data hold around 210,000 distinct CDR3 sequences, with less than 9.5% observed a single time. Sequenced input: blood, either unsorted or a sorted T cell fraction (not recorded which). The receptors were gathered from a female donor with ankylosing spondylitis or in good health (not recorded which).

This clonotype was found many times. The chain couples TRBV7-3 to TRBJ2-7; D gene ambiguous. CDR1 is SGHTA, CDR2 FQGTGA, per germline. The CDR3 runs 11 residues. V lost 5 bases to trimming and J lost 4 bases, with 6 bases between them. The CDR3 protein is CASSPPYEQYF. The DNA of the CDR3 is TGTGCCAGCAGCCCCCCGTACGAGCAGTACTTC.

This clonotype was seen ten or more times. The chain uses TRBV7-6 and TRBJ2-7, with 9 positions matching TRBD1. The germline CDR1 and CDR2 sequences are SGHVS and FNYEAQ. The CDR3 runs to 14 residues. Unmatched junction bases numbered 7, after V lost 5 bases and J lost 5 bases. The CDR3: CASSKDGTGNEQYF. CDR3 nucleotide sequence: TGTGCCAGCAGCAAAGACGGGACAGGGAACGAGCAGTACTTC.

Many counts were recorded for this clonotype. This chain connects TRBV24-1 to TRBJ2-3; 7 nucleotides agree with TRBD2. The length of the CDR3 is 15 residues. Trimming took 3 bases from V and 2 from J; bases not matched to a gene: 4. CDR1 and CDR2 (germline): KGHDR, SFDVKD. This CDR3 reads CATSDRLAVTDTQYF. The DNA of the CDR3 is TGTGCCACCAGTGATCGCCTAGCGGTCACAGATACGCAGTATTTT.

This clonotype was seen many times. This chain links TRBV20-1 with TRBJ1-2, with a weak D call TRBD1 (6 bases). The ends were cut back, 1 base at V and 0 bases at J, with 18 bases in the middle. This CDR3 has 17 amino acids. The germline V gene encodes CDR1 DFQATT and CDR2 SNEGSKA (reference sequence). CDR3 sequence reads: CSARVPTGATPNYGYTF. The CDR3 DNA reads TGCAGTGCTAGAGTGCCGACAGGAGCAACCCCTAACTATGGCTACACCTTC.

At least ten counts were recorded for this clonotype. The chain employs TRBV6-5 and TRBJ1-1; D gene unclear. Trimming stripped 7 bases from V and 1 base from J, with 16 bases between. Germline CDR1 MNHEY, CDR2 SVGAGI. This CDR3 region has 15 residues. The CDR3 region has the DNA TGTGCCAGCATCACTAAGGAGGGAAAGAACACTGAAGCTTTCTTT. Translation gives CASITKEGKNTEAFF.

The chain combines TRBV20-1 with TRBJ2-1, with D uncertain. V lost 7 bases, J lost 0 bases, and 16 bases lay in between. This CDR3 contains 15 residues. Germline V gives CDR1 DFQATT, CDR2 SNEGSKA (reference sequence). This CDR3 is CSVKPMRSSYNEQFF. In DNA, the CDR3 is TGCAGTGTCAAACCCATGCGGAGCTCCTACAATGAGCAGTTCTTC.

This clonotype has at least ten counts. The V call is TRBV7-9, the J call TRBJ2-3, with D maybe TRBD1 (6 bases). The CDR3 sequence is 10 residues long. The germline V gene has CDR1 SEHNR and CDR2 FQNEAQ (reference sequence). The CDR3 DNA sequence: TGTTCCGGGGACAACGGTGCGCAGTATTTT. Translating it yields CSGDNGAQYF.

V gene TRBV5-6 combines with J gene TRBJ2-5; D gene unclear. Trimming stripped 3 bases from V and 1 base from J, with 10 bases between. The CDR3 extends over 14 amino acids. The germline V gene has CDR1 SGHDT and CDR2 YYEEEE. The CDR3 here is CASSSLTGQETQYF. The CDR3 nucleotides are TGTGCCAGCAGCTCCCTTACTGGCCAAGAGACCCAGTACTTC.

This clonotype was detected ten times or more. The chain employs TRBV6-2 or TRBV6-3 and TRBJ2-1, with D tentatively TRBD1 (7 bases). The CDR3 runs to 14 residues. CDR1 and CDR2 from the germline V gene are MNHEY and SVGEGT. Trimming pared 6 bases from V and 7 bases from J, leaving 16 bases between. The CDR3 sequence: CASRNPGGKNEQFF. In DNA form, the CDR3 reads TGTGCCAGCAGGAACCCAGGGGGGAAAAATGAGCAGTTCTTC.

This clonotype occurred many times. The V call is TRBV10-3, the J call TRBJ2-3; no clear D gene. Germline values: CDR1 ENHRY, CDR2 SYGVKD. CDR3 size: 14 residues. The V gene lost 6 bases and the J gene lost 0 bases, with 10 bases spanning the gap. CDR3 bases: TGTGCCATCAGAGGGCTGGGTAGCACAGATACGCAGTATTTT. It encodes CAIRGLGSTDTQYF.

The sample holds many counts of this clonotype. The chain links TRBV20-1 to TRBJ2-5; the D gene is possibly TRBD2 (5 bases). CDR3 length: 12 amino acids. Per the germline V gene, CDR1 is DFQATT and CDR2 is SNEGSKA (reference sequence). V dropped 6 bases and J dropped 4 bases, with 12 bases sitting between them. CDR3: CSADGLGETQYF. The CDR3 DNA reads as TGCAGTGCAGACGGACTGGGAGAGACCCAGTACTTC.

The J gene is TRBJ2-7, the V gene TRBV11-2, with 7 bases matching TRBD1. V was clipped by 5 bases and J by 4 bases; unmatched bases: 8. Germline V gives CDR1 SGHAT, CDR2 FQNNGV. CDR3 length: 14 amino acids. In DNA form, the CDR3 reads TGTGCCAGCAGCCCCACCAGGGGGAATTACGAGCAGTACTTC. Its translation: CASSPTRGNYEQYF.

This clonotype was seen many times. V gene TRBV5-1 combines with J gene TRBJ1-3; no firm D call. Trimming took 0 bases from V and 0 from J, leaving 7 bases between them. The length of the CDR3 is 15 residues. Germline values: CDR1 SGHRS, CDR2 YFSETQ. CDR3 in amino acids: CASSLGRSSGNTIYF. The DNA of the CDR3 is TGCGCCAGCAGCTTGGGAAGAAGCTCTGGAAACACCATATATTTT.

This clonotype was counted a few times. V is TRBV7-9 and J is TRBJ2-6; no reliable D call. There are 16 residues in the CDR3. Trimming removed 7 bases at V and 0 bases at J, with 13 bases between. Germline V CDR1 and CDR2: SEHNR, FQNEAQ (reference sequence). The chain's CDR3 is CASTSSFLSGANVLTF. CDR3 DNA: TGTGCCAGCACCTCCTCGTTCCTCTCTGGGGCCAACGTCCTGACTTTC.

The table lists this clonotype with many counts. J is TRBJ2-3 and V is TRBV7-2; 14 nucleotides agree with TRBD2. J lost 4 bases, V lost 4 bases, and 13 bases had no gene match. This CDR3 has 19 amino acids. Germline V gives CDR1 SGHTA, CDR2 FQGNSA. The CDR3 sequence: CASSSEVFRLAGGPDTQYF. The CDR3 nucleotides are TGTGCCAGCAGCTCCGAAGTGTTTAGACTAGCGGGAGGGCCAGATACGCAGTATTTT.

The V call is TRBV2, the J call TRBJ1-2; 8 bases fit TRBD1. The CDR3 covers 11 residues. The V segment lost 5 bases and the J segment 11 bases; nucleotides outside the gene matches: 4. Germline V gene lookup returns CDR1 SNHLY and CDR2 FYNNEI. The CDR3 bases are TGTGCCAGCAGTACTACAGGGGGGTACACCTTC. Translation gives CASSTTGGYTF.

This clonotype was recorded at least ten times. The rearrangement links TRBV4-3 to TRBJ2-2; D unclear. The CDR3 length is 13 residues. Between the trimmed V and J ends, which lost 0 bases and 6 bases, there was a span of 5 bases. Per germline, CDR1 LGHNA and CDR2 YSLEER. The CDR3 is CASSQDTPGELFF. CDR3 in DNA: TGCGCCAGCAGCCAAGATACCCCCGGGGAGCTGTTTTTT.

This clonotype was detected ten times or more. The gene calls are TRBV27 and TRBJ2-1; no reliable D call. Trimming pared 5 bases from V and 3 bases from J, leaving 17 bases between. CDR1 is MNHEY, CDR2 SMNVEV, per germline (reference sequence). The CDR3 contains 16 residues. This chain's CDR3 is CASSPYSGSHYNEQFF. The CDR3 DNA is TGTGCCAGCAGTCCCTACTCTGGTAGCCACTACAATGAGCAGTTCTTC.

This clonotype occurred many times. The chain is built from TRBV6-1 and TRBJ1-3, with TRBD1 matching over 7 bases. V dropped 6 bases and J dropped 0; count of bases not matched to a gene: 8. The CDR3 totals 16 residues. In germline, CDR1 is MNHNS, CDR2 SASEGT. The CDR3 coding sequence is TGTGCCAGCAGCAAAGCACAGGGGTCCTCTGGAAACACCATATATTTT. Protein sequence: CASSKAQGSSGNTIYF.